This T cell receptor (beta chain) was captured in a study of T-cell memory formation after mild COVID-19. Overall study: TCR clusters mostly belonged to single donors.

A single record per CDR3 protein comes from TCRdb applying MiXCR to the 5' RACE reads. The sample includes about 200,000 distinct CDR3 sequences, 16% seen only once; the top ten take around 2%. Study-wide results and limits: CD4/CD8 balance held among clones contracting day 15 to 85, and later expanders leaned CD4+. In second-wave clones peaking day 37, SARS-CoV-2 specificity remained unconfirmed. Pre-infection memory contained some responding clones, which suggested that cross-reactive memory had joined.

As regards this clonotype: The target antigen is unknown.

Sequencing input: PBMCs or a T cell subset sorted from them (not recorded which). This clonotype originated in an adult woman who had mild COVID-19 (a few samples of this study predate the infection). Cell type and time point are not known.

The CDR3 spells CASSLYGTQETQYF. The CDR3 nucleotides are TGCGCCAGCAGCTTGTATGGGACACAAGAGACCCAGTACTTC. The J gene is TRBJ2-5, the V gene TRBV5-1; D is possibly TRBD1 (6 bases). CDR1 and CDR2 from the germline V gene are SGHRS and YFSETQ. Between the trimmed V and J ends, which lost 1 base and 2 bases, there was a span of 9 bases. The CDR3 is 14 residues long. Variable domain in full (rest from reference TRBV5-1 and TRBJ2-5): KAGVTQTPRYLIKTRGQQVTLSCSPISGHRSVSWYQQTPGQGLQFLFEYFSETQRNKGNFPGRFSGRQFSNSRSEMNVSTLELGDSALYLCASSLYGTQETQYFGPGTRLLVL.